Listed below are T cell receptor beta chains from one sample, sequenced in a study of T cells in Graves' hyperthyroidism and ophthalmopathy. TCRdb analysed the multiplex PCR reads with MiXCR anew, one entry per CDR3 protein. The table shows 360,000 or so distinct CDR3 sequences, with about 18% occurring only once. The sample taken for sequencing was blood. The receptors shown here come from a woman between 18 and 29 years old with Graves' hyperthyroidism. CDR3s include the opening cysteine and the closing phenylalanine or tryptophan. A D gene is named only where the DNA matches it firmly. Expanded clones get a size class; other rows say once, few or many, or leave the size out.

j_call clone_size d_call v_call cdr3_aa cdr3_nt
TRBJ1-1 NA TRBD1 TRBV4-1 CASSQEYRGSGMNTEAFF TGCGCCAGCAGCCAAGAATACAGGGGTAGCGGGATGAACACTGAAGCTTTCTTT
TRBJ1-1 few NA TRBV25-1 CASISPTGSITEAFF TGTGCCAGCATTTCGCCCACAGGTTCGATCACTGAAGCTTTCTTT
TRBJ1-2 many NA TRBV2 CASSELAARGTGYGYTF TGTGCCAGCAGTGAACTGGCGGCTCGGGGCACGGGCTATGGCTACACCTTC
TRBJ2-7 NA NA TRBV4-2 CASSQDKRGTEQYF TGTGCCAGCAGCCAAGATAAAAGAGGGACCGAGCAGTACTTC
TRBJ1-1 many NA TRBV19 CASMGNMNTEAFF TGTGCCAGTATGGGGAACATGAACACTGAAGCTTTCTTT
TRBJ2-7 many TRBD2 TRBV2 CASSYGRGLSYEQYF TGTGCCAGCAGTTACGGGCGGGGGTTATCCTACGAGCAGTACTTC
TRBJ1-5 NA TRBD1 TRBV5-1 CASSSGQAGGNQPQHF TGCGCCAGCAGCAGCGGACAGGCCGGAGGCAATCAGCCCCAGCATTTT
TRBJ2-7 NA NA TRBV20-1 CSASGGEIYEQYF TGCAGTGCCTCAGGGGGGGAAATCTACGAGCAGTACTTC
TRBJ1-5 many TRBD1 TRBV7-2 CASSLARGRNQPQHF TGTGCCAGCAGCTTAGCCAGGGGGCGGAATCAGCCCCAGCATTTT
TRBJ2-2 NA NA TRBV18 CASSPGTGNTGELFF TGTGCCAGCTCACCGGGTACAGGGAACACCGGGGAGCTGTTTTTT
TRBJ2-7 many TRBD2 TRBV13 CASSSPSGTQYF TGTGCCAGCAGCTCCCCGAGCGGGACGCAGTACTTC
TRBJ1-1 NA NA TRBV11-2 CASGTKYGQFPYMNTEAFF TGTGCCAGCGGAACAAAATATGGACAGTTCCCGTATATGAACACTGAAGCTTTCTTT
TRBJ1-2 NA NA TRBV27 CASSLSGSTMYGYTF TGTGCCAGCAGTTTGTCGGGCAGCACTATGTATGGCTACACCTTC
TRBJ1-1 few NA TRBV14 CASSQGGIQREGAEAFF TGTGCCAGCAGCCAAGGCGGGATCCAGAGGGAGGGAGCTGAAGCTTTCTTT
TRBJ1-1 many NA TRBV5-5 CASSSGGERNTEAFF TGTGCCAGCAGCTCGGGAGGGGAGAGGAACACTGAAGCTTTCTTT
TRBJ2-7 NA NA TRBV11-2 CASSSLLGDSYEQYF TGTGCCAGCAGCTCACTATTGGGGGACTCCTACGAGCAGTACTTC
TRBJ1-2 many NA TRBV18 CASSPLGSRGYTF TGTGCCAGCTCACCATTGGGGAGTCGGGGCTACACCTTC
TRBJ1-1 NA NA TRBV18 CASSPPPGKAEAFF TGTGCCAGCTCACCACCGCCCGGGAAGGCTGAAGCTTTCTTT
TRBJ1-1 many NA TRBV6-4 CAILYWGTEAFF TGTGCCATTCTATATTGGGGCACTGAAGCTTTCTTT
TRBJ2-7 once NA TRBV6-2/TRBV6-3 CASSYVPGLSSYEQYF TGTGCCAGCAGTTACGTCCCAGGACTATCTAGCTACGAGCAGTACTTC
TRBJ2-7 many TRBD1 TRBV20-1 CSASGPQGGVYEQYF TGCAGTGCTAGTGGCCCGCAAGGGGGCGTCTACGAGCAGTACTTC
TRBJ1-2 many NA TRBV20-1 CSADPQGIDGYTF TGCAGTGCTGACCCACAGGGTATTGATGGCTACACCTTC
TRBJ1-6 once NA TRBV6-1 CASSVTGDNSPLHF TGTGCCAGCAGCGTGACAGGAGATAATTCACCCCTCCACTTT
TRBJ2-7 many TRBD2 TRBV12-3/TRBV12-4 CASSTRLAGAPYEQYF TGTGCCAGCAGTACCCGACTAGCGGGGGCCCCCTACGAGCAGTACTTC
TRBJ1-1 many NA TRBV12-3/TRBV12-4 CASSLQRNTEAFF TGTGCCAGCAGTCTCCAACGGAACACTGAAGCTTTCTTT
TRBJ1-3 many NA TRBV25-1 CASAKWGSGNTIYF TGTGCCAGCGCAAAATGGGGGTCTGGAAACACCATATATTTT
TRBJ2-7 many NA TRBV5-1 CASSLAYSYEQYF TGCGCCAGCAGCTTGGCCTATAGCTACGAGCAGTACTTC
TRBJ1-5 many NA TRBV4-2 CASSHGEAQPQHF TGTGCCAGCAGCCACGGGGAGGCACAGCCCCAGCATTTT
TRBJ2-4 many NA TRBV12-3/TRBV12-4 CASSWGKNIQYF TGTGCCAGCAGTTGGGGCAAAAACATTCAGTACTTC
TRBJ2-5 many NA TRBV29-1 CSVAGGPTKTQYF TGCAGCGTTGCGGGGGGCCCGACAAAGACCCAGTACTTC
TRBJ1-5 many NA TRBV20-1 CSANGNQPQHF TGCAGTGCCAACGGCAATCAGCCCCAGCATTTT
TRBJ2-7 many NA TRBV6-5 CASSYSWQGESYEQYF TGTGCCAGCAGTTACTCATGGCAGGGCGAGTCCTACGAGCAGTACTTC
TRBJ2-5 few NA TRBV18 CASSPLFEETQYF TGTGCCAGCTCACCACTTTTCGAAGAGACCCAGTACTTC
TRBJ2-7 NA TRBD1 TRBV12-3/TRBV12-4 CASSPGTGVASYEQYF TGTGCCAGCAGCCCCGGGACAGGGGTCGCATCCTACGAGCAGTACTTC
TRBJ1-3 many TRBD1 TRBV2 CASRLQGALGNTIYF TGTGCCAGCAGATTACAGGGGGCGCTGGGAAACACCATATATTTT
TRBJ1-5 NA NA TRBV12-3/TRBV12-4 CASSFGRSGQPQHF TGTGCCAGCAGTTTCGGCCGCTCTGGTCAGCCCCAGCATTTT
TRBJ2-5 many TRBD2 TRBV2 CASPASGSRGTQYF TGTGCCAGCCCGGCTAGCGGGTCGAGGGGGACCCAGTACTTC
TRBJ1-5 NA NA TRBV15 CATSRYLSGNQPQHF TGTGCCACCAGCAGATATCTGAGTGGCAATCAGCCCCAGCATTTT
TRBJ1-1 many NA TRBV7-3 CASNSKSQEAFF TGTGCCAGCAACTCAAAGTCCCAGGAAGCTTTCTTT
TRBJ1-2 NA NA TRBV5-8 CASRQRLGGGYTF TGTGCCAGCAGACAACGCTTGGGTGGGGGCTACACCTTC
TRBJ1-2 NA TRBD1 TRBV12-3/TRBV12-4 CASSLALQGARGYTF TGTGCCAGCAGTTTAGCACTCCAGGGGGCGCGTGGCTACACCTTC
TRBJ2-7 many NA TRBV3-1 CASSPRDTTYEQYF TGTGCCAGCAGCCCCCGGGACACTACCTACGAGCAGTACTTC
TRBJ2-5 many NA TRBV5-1 CASSLGQGRETQYF TGTGCCAGCAGTTTAGGGCAGGGACGGGAGACCCAGTACTTC
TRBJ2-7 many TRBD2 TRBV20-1 CSARGLGIAGVGEQYF TGCAGTGCTAGAGGTCTCGGGATAGCGGGGGTCGGGGAGCAGTACTTC
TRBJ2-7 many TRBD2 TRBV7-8 CASSASSGGMYEQYF TGTGCCAGCAGCGCTTCTAGCGGGGGAATGTACGAGCAGTACTTC
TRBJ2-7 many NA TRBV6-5 CASNRDTGSYEQYF TGTGCCAGCAATCGGGACACCGGCTCCTACGAGCAGTACTTC
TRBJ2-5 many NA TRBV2 CASSGRVQGFETQYF TGTGCCAGCAGTGGTAGAGTACAGGGTTTTGAGACCCAGTACTTC
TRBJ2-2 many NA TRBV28 CASSLSSRDTGELFF TGTGCCAGCAGTTTGTCCAGTAGGGACACCGGGGAGCTGTTTTTT
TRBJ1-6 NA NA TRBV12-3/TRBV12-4 CASSYSTRPRANSPLHF TGTGCCAGCAGTTACTCGACTCGTCCGAGGGCGAATTCACCCCTCCACTTT
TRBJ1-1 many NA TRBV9 CASSVDTGNTEAFF TGTGCCAGCAGCGTAGACACAGGGAACACTGAAGCTTTCTTT
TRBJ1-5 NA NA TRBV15 CATSSSLRVGGQPQHF TGTGCCACCAGCAGTTCCCTCAGGGTCGGGGGTCAGCCTCAGCATTTT
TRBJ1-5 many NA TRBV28 CASSSAGRVYQPQHF TGTGCCAGCAGTTCGGCAGGGAGGGTATATCAGCCCCAGCATTTT
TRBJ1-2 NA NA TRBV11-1 CASIPGAEGPLRGYTF TGTGCCAGCATCCCGGGGGCGGAGGGCCCATTAAGGGGCTACACCTTC
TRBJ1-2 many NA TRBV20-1 CSARDGAGAHYGYTF TGCAGTGCTAGAGATGGAGCAGGGGCACACTATGGCTACACCTTC
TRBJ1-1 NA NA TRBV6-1 CASSAQPGTNTEAFF TGTGCCAGCAGTGCCCAGCCGGGCACTAACACTGAAGCTTTCTTT
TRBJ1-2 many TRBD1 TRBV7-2 CASSLVARGIYGYTF TGTGCCAGCAGCTTGGTGGCCAGGGGGATCTATGGCTACACCTTC